These 6 T cell receptor beta chains came from one sample sequenced in a study of high-grade serous ovarian cancer treatment subgroups. Tumor samples were taken before definitive surgery or chemotherapy. Sequencing used immunoSEQ multiplex PCR; TCRdb keeps in-frame clones, though not all of them. The sample has a few thousand clones; roughly four fifths are singletons. Sequenced input: tumor tissue. The source is a human donor with high-grade serous ovarian cancer.

The V gene is TRBV23-1, the J gene TRBJ2-4, with 7 bases lining up with TRBD1. TRBV23-1 is an open reading frame, and its role is uncertain. There are 21 residues in the CDR3. J gave up 0 bases and V 11 bases, and 28 bases lay outside the gene matches. CDR3 bases: TGCGCCGGGATTAGTAATACAGGGGCCGTGGCCGACTCCATAGCCAAAAACATTCAGTACTTC. Its protein is CAGISNTGAVADSIAKNIQYF.

The CDR3 sequence is CASSFSPLGRGYTF. In DNA, the CDR3 is TGTGCCAGCAGCTTCTCCCCCCTTGGTCGTGGCTACACCTTC. The chain employs TRBV7-9 and TRBJ1-2; D gene unclear. The germline CDR1 and CDR2 sequences are SEHNR and FQNEAQ (reference sequence). The V and J ends lost 3 bases and 7 bases respectively, with 15 bases between them. This CDR3 is built from 14 residues.

This clone was seen only a few times. The V and J genes are TRBV4-3 and TRBJ2-3, with a weak D call TRBD2 (6 bases). Germline V lookup: CDR1 LGHNA, CDR2 YSLEER. The ends were cut back, 2 bases at V and 0 bases at J, with 9 bases in the middle. The CDR3 extends over 15 amino acids. CDR3 in amino acids: CASSQSGASTDTQYF. Written as DNA, the CDR3 is TGCGCCAGCAGCCAATCGGGAGCTAGCACAGATACGCAGTATTTT.

V is TRBV4-3 and J is TRBJ2-3; 10 positions match TRBD2. This CDR3 region has 17 residues. With V trimmed by 0 bases and J by 0 bases, 3 bases remained unmatched. CDR1 and CDR2 from the germline V gene are LGHNA and YSLEER. The CDR3 protein is CASSQESGRASTDTQYF. The CDR3, as DNA: TGCGCCAGCAGCCAAGAGAGCGGGAGGGCGAGCACAGATACGCAGTATTTT.

This clone was seen a handful of times. The chain employs TRBV5-4 and TRBJ1-5, with 11 bases lining up with TRBD1. This CDR3 contains 14 residues. Unmatched junction bases numbered 3, after V lost 5 bases and J lost 5 bases. Germline V gene data show CDR1 as SGHNT and CDR2 as YYREEE (reference sequence). CDR3 in amino acids: CASRRTGGDQPQHF. CDR3 DNA sequence: TGTGCCAGCAGGCGGACAGGGGGCGATCAGCCCCAGCATTTT.

The rearrangement links TRBV10-1 to TRBJ1-4, with D possibly matching TRBD1 (5 bases). The CDR3 loop spans 14 amino acids. V gave up 9 bases and J gave up 0 bases, with 11 bases separating them. CDR1 and CDR2 (germline): WNHNN, SYGVQD (reference sequence). CDR3: CARTGDATNEKLFF. In DNA, the CDR3 is TGCGCCAGAACGGGGGATGCAACTAATGAAAAACTGTTTTTT.